This T cell receptor beta chain is from a study of cytomegalovirus exposure and HLA in healthy donors. Study findings and constraints: A later analysis reported that several of the most significant clusters appeared to be linked to common viral pathogens, among them Epstein-Barr virus.

PCR primers comprised 60 Vbeta and 13 Jbeta primers. Sequencing used immunoSEQ multiplex PCR; TCRdb keeps in-frame clones, though not all of them. This sample has 88,000 or so clones, with around 60% found just once. This clone was counted between two and nine times. Its antigen is not identified. This TCR was sampled from a male donor in good health and CMV-seropositive. The sequencing input was PBMCs.

Written as DNA, the CDR3 is TGTGCCAGCAGGGGGCCCGGTGTGGGTGGAAACACCATATATTTT. This gives the protein CASRGPGVGGNTIYF. The chain combines TRBV6-5 with TRBJ1-3; D might be TRBD1 (5 bases). The germline V gene has CDR1 MNHEY and CDR2 SVGAGI. This CDR3 has 15 residues. V was cut by 6 bases and J by 3 bases, with 15 bases left in between.